This T cell receptor beta chain appears in the sequencing data of a study of cytomegalovirus exposure and HLA in healthy donors. Notes on the study in general: The study flagged approximately 180 TCR beta chains as cytomegalovirus-associated. High sensitivity and specificity were reportedly achieved when the classifier diagnosed cytomegalovirus status. In vitro, three CMV-associated chains proved specific for CMV antigens.

Germline trimming cut 2 bases from V and 5 bases from J; bases unmatched to any gene: 3. Germline V gives CDR1 MNHNY, CDR2 SVGAGI (reference sequence). The CDR3 length is 15 residues. Notes on this clone: Its antigen is still unknown.

Assay: immunoSEQ multiplex PCR; the TCRdb copy retains only in-frame clones and omits some. The table has 76,000 or so clones, approximately 93% seen once. Material: PBMCs. The source is a woman under 30 in good health and CMV-seropositive. The chain carries TRBV6-6 and TRBJ1-6, with 7 bases aligning to TRBD1. CDR3 sequence reads: CASSYTGTDNSPLHF. CDR3 nucleotides: TGTGCCAGCAGTTACACCGGGACAGATAATTCACCCCTCCACTTT.